This T cell receptor (beta chain) emerged from a study of OX40 agonist ivuxolimab in advanced cancers. Regarding the research as a whole: Ivuxolimab, which targeted the costimulatory receptor OX40 (CD134), was an agonistic, fully human IgG2 monoclonal antibody. Intravenous ivuxolimab was administered to patients every 2 weeks at six dose levels: 0.01, 0.1, 0.3, 1.5, 3 and 10 mg/kg. Of the roughly 50 dose-escalation patients, hepatocellular carcinoma was present in around 20, melanoma in around 15, renal cell carcinoma in 9 and head and neck cancer in 9. A male proportion of almost 85% and a mean age of approximately 58 years, ranging from about 20 to 79, were recorded for the dose-escalation cohort. Prior anti-PD-1, anti-PD-L1 or anti-CTLA-4 therapy was permitted, and checkpoint inhibitors had been received by less than 45% of dose-escalation patients. Three dose-escalation patients achieved partial responses, one with hepatocellular carcinoma and two with cutaneous melanoma. Peripheral TCRbeta sequencing was intended to test whether TCR sequence diversity was altered and clonal T-cell expansion was caused by ivuxolimab. The paper reports the monotherapy dose-escalation portion (N ≈ 50 patients) of the phase I ivuxolimab trial.

With regard to this clone: What this receptor recognizes is not known. Base qualities are not recorded, but no much larger clone differs from it by a single base.

Overall study results and their limits: Which antigens the clonally expanded peripheral T cells were specific for was not determined. After ivuxolimab, more expanded clones were found on average in CD8+ T cells than in CD4+ T cells. Low levels of normalized T-cell clonal expansion were also seen in some patients who did not respond. Partial responders in the 0.1-3.0 mg/kg groups had among the lowest normalized peripheral clonal expansion, especially among CD8+ T cells. At doses of 0.1 to 3.0 mg/kg, clonal expansion of both CD4+ and CD8+ blood T cells was observed from baseline to week 6.

Patients with autoimmune disease history or receiving systemic immunosuppression were excluded from the trial. Peripheral blood for TCR sequencing was collected from all dose cohorts at baseline, on cycle 4 day 1, and on cycle 7 day 1. Samples were obtained from an open-label, multicenter, first-in-human phase I dose-escalation trial of ivuxolimab. Adults with locally advanced or metastatic melanoma, renal cell carcinoma, hepatocellular carcinoma or head and neck squamous cell carcinoma were enrolled in the trial. Before TCR sequencing, CD4+ T cells and CD8+ T cells from peripheral blood were sorted into separate populations. To sequence the TCRbeta CDR3 region, genomic DNA was isolated from the sorted cells. The immunoSEQ Assay was used for sequencing of TCRbeta CDR3 regions. The table was pulled from immuneACCESS by TCRdb, which kept in-frame rearrangements only. Such tables lose some clones; where checked, under half of the loss comes from unresolved V genes, and the rest has no known cause. Within this sample are under 25,000 clones, with 65% to 85% of them counted one time only. Roughly 3.8% of the sample is taken by the ten largest.

This clonotype was sampled from an adult with an advanced solid tumor such as melanoma, head and neck, liver or kidney cancer. The sample consisted of CD4+ or CD8+ T cells sorted from blood, taken in a trial of the OX40 agonist ivuxolimab.

The CDR3 region reads CASSLPEGAGANVLTF. The DNA sequence reads TGTGCCAGCAGTTTACCCGAAGGAGCTGGGGCCAACGTCCTGACTTTC. This sequence uses TRBV28 and TRBJ2-6; the D gene cannot be resolved reliably. Based on the germline V gene, the CDR1 and CDR2 sequences are MDHEN and SYDVKM. Spanning cysteine to phenylalanine, the CDR3 consists of 16 amino acids. The kept DNA is CDR3 alone, 48 bases in frame from the first base. Between the V and J ends, shortened by 2 bases and 2 bases respectively, the junction contains 10 bases. Supplemented by the reference TRBV28 and TRBJ2-6 proteins around the CDR3, the complete variable domain is DVKVTQSSRYLVKRTGEKVFLECVQDMDHENMFWYRQDPGLGLRLIYFSYDVKMKEKGDIPEGYSVSREKKERFSLILESASTNQTSMYLCASSLPEGAGANVLTFGAGSRLTVL.